This entry lists 20 T cell receptor beta chains sequenced from one sample in a study of tumor and adjacent non-tumor tissue in lung cancer. The library came from three nested PCR rounds adapted from ARM-PCR protocols. TCRdb passed the multiplex PCR reads through MiXCR, listing each CDR3 protein once. The sample lists approximately 77,000 distinct CDR3 sequences, 65% to 85% occurring once. No cell sorting was done before RNA was extracted from the tissue. More than 3 cm separated this lung sample from the edge of the tumor. The material sequenced was distant non-tumor lung tissue. These receptors originate from a man aged 55 to 70 with non-small cell lung cancer.

Points on this clonotype: This sequence may be a read error, since a much larger clone differs from it by one base. The chain combines TRBV6-1 with TRBJ1-1; D not certain. Deletions cut 2 bases from V and 11 bases from J, with 9 bases between. This CDR3 has 11 residues. Germline CDR1 reads MNHNS; CDR2 reads SASEGT. The CDR3 coding sequence is TGTGCCAGCAGTGAATCCTCGGTTGCTTTCTTT. Its protein is CASSESSVAFF.

Remarks on this clonotype: Mismatch with germline at one junction end may stem from a read error. This chain connects TRBV11-3 to TRBJ2-3, with D perhaps assigned TRBD1 or TRBD2 (6 bases each). Germline V gene sequence: CDR1 SGHNT, CDR2 YENEEA. CDR3 length: 19 residues. As DNA, the CDR3 is TGTGCCAGCAGCTTAGATCCCCTAGAAGTCGGGGGCCGCACAAATACGCGGTATTTT. Its translation is CASSLDPLEVGGRTNTRYF.

Comment on this clonotype: Without the conserved terminal phenylalanine or tryptophan, this CDR3 likely stems from a read error. The chain links TRBV12-3 or TRBV12-4 to TRBJ1-2; D may be TRBD1 (5 bases). V gave up 5 bases and J gave up 1 base, with 14 bases separating them. The CDR3 runs 15 residues. CDR3 in amino acids: CASSLRGVGNYGYTI. The CDR3 bases are TGTGCCAGCAGTCTGCGGGGGGTTGGTAACTATGGCTACACCATC.

A word on this clonotype: The junction does not match germline at one end; this may be a read error. V gene TRBV4-2 combines with J gene TRBJ1-2; D possibly corresponds to TRBD1 (6 bases). The CDR3 is 16 residues long. Germline values: CDR1 LGHNA, CDR2 YNFKEQ. The DNA of the CDR3 is TGTGTCAGCAGCCCCCCTGCAGGGACGGAGGGGGATAGCTACACCTTC. It codes for CVSSPPAGTEGDSYTF.

The chain has TRBV11-3 and TRBJ2-2, with 11 positions matching TRBD2. Trimming took 9 bases from V and 5 from J; bases not matched to a gene: 14. Germline lookup yields CDR1 SGHNT and CDR2 YENEEA. The CDR3 is 17 residues long. CDR3 bases: TGTGCCAGGAGCCACCACGCGACTAGCGGGGCGACCGGGGAGCTGTTTTTT. As protein: CARSHHATSGATGELFF.

Comments on this clonotype: A junction end diverges from the germline sequence, so it may reflect a read error. The chain has TRBV11-1 and TRBJ2-6; TRBD1 agrees at 9 bases. The CDR3 length is 18 residues. In germline, CDR1 is SGHAT, CDR2 FQDESV (reference sequence). As DNA, the CDR3 is TGTGCCAGCAGCCAGAGGGGACAGGGCTGCTCTGGGGCCAACCTCCTGACTTTC. It is translated as CASSQRGQGCSGANLLTF.

This clonotype was seen a handful of times. At one boundary the junction diverges from the germline segment, which might be a read error. The gene calls are TRBV11-3 and TRBJ2-7, with D maybe TRBD1 (6 bases). The germline CDR1 and CDR2 sequences are SGHNT and YENEEA. The CDR3 has 15 residues. The CDR3 region is CVSRRGGGRANKQYF. For the CDR3, the DNA is TGTGTCAGCAGGAGAGGGGGTGGTAGGGCCAACAAGCAGTACTTC.

The V gene is TRBV11-2, the J gene TRBJ2-2, with D possibly being TRBD2 (6 bases). Per germline, CDR1 SGHAT and CDR2 FQNNGV. The V end lost 1 base, the J end lost 0 bases, and 12 bases lay between the germline ends. The CDR3 is made up of 17 amino acids. CDR3 bases: TGTGCCAGCAGCTTAGCTATCGGGGGTACGAACACCGGGGAGCTGTTTTTT. It codes for CASSLAIGGTNTGELFF.

This clonotype was recorded a few times. The rearrangement joins TRBV5-1 to TRBJ2-2; D might be TRBD1 or TRBD2, each matching 6 bases. V lost 5 bases and J lost 0, with 11 bases in between. Germline V gene data show CDR1 as SGHRS and CDR2 as YFSETQ. This CDR3 contains 15 residues. The CDR3 protein is CASRGGQSNTGELFF. The CDR3, as DNA: TGCGCCAGCAGGGGGGGCCAATCGAACACCGGGGAGCTGTTTTTT.

The chain recombines TRBV6-6 with TRBJ2-1; weak D call: TRBD2 (5 bases). The CDR3 contains 12 residues. Deletions cut 10 bases from V and 7 bases from J, with 14 bases between. CDR1 and CDR2 (germline): MNHNY, SVGAGI (reference sequence). The CDR3 spells CANSIRGNEQFF. The CDR3 DNA is TGTGCCAACAGCATCCGGGGTAATGAGCAGTTCTTC.

On this clonotype itself: Germline is not matched at one junction end, which may reflect a read error. The rearrangement joins TRBV28 to TRBJ1-6, with a tentative D call TRBD1 (5 bases). The CDR3 extends over 14 amino acids. CDR1 is MDHEN, CDR2 SYDVKM, per germline. This CDR3 is CASRRGLVNSSLHF. The CDR3 DNA reads as TGTGCCAGCAGAAGGGGACTGGTGAATTCATCCCTCCACTTT.

As concerns this clonotype: The germline gene is not matched at one end of the junction; a read error may be the cause. The chain uses TRBV29-1 and TRBJ2-2; 10 bases map to TRBD1. Germline values: CDR1 SQVTM, CDR2 ANQGSEA. CDR3 size: 14 residues. CDR3 nucleotide sequence: TGCAGCGTCCAGGGACAGGGGAACACCGGAGAGCAGTTTTTT. This sequence encodes CSVQGQGNTGEQFF.

In regard to this clonotype: A read error may be the cause here, since a much bigger clone is one base away. The chain carries TRBV12-3 or TRBV12-4 and TRBJ2-5, with D possibly being TRBD2 (5 bases). The CDR3 totals 15 residues. This chain's CDR3 is CASSLGLALQDTQYF. Written as DNA, the CDR3 is TGTGCCAGCAGTTTGGGTCTAGCTCTCCAAGATACCCAGTACTTC.

Here the CDR3 reads CASSGGSQSSYNSPLHF. The CDR3 region has the DNA TGCGCCAGCAGCGGGGGGTCTCAGAGCTCCTATAATTCACCCCTCCACTTT. This chain joins TRBV5-1 and TRBJ1-6; maybe TRBD1 (5 bases). V was clipped by 4 bases and J by 0 bases, with 14 bases between them. This CDR3 has 17 amino acids. CDR1 and CDR2 (germline): SGHRS, YFSETQ.

This rearrangement joins TRBV11-2 to TRBJ2-7; 7 nucleotides align to TRBD1. Germline V gives CDR1 SGHAT, CDR2 FQNNGV. With V trimmed by 5 bases and J by 6 bases, 13 bases remained unmatched. The CDR3 consists of 15 residues. CDR3 DNA sequence: TGTGCCAGCAGCCGATATGGGACAGTGGATTTCGAGCAGTACTTC. Protein product: CASSRYGTVDFEQYF.

This clonotype has a count of ten or more. This chain links TRBV4-1 with TRBJ2-5; D might be TRBD1 (5 bases). The V and J ends lost 1 base and 5 bases respectively, with 17 bases between them. Germline CDR1 is MGHRA and CDR2 is YSYEKL. CDR3 length equals 16 residues. The CDR3 protein is CASSQGGRGLRETQYF. For the CDR3, the DNA is TGCGCCAGCAGCCAAGGAGGTAGGGGATTACGGGAGACCCAGTACTTC.

Of note for this clonotype: Likely a read error: the CDR3 ends without its conserved phenylalanine or tryptophan. The CDR3 here is CSAMGMAIGDQYL. The CDR3 DNA reads as TGCAGTGCTATGGGGATGGCTATAGGCGACCAGTACTTA. The V and J genes are TRBV20-1 and TRBJ2-7; D ambiguous. CDR1 and CDR2 (germline): DFQATT, SNEGSKA (reference sequence). The CDR3 runs 13 residues. Deletions cut 4 bases from V and 10 bases from J, with 20 bases between.

This sequence joins TRBV11-2 and TRBJ1-1; D gene uncertain. Germline values: CDR1 SGHAT, CDR2 FQNNGV. V was pared by 0 bases and J by 8 bases, with 10 bases between. The CDR3 runs 13 residues. The CDR3 here is CASSLERRLEAFF. In DNA, the CDR3 is TGTGCCAGCAGCTTAGAACGCCGGCTCGAAGCTTTCTTT.

For this clonotype: The junction does not match germline at one end; this may be a read error. This chain uses TRBV20-1 with TRBJ2-1; no clear D gene. Germline CDR1 DFQATT, CDR2 SNEGSKA (reference sequence). The CDR3 has 13 amino acids. The CDR3 sequence is CSAGEVTYNEQLF. CDR3 nucleotide sequence: TGCAGCGCTGGTGAGGTAACCTACAATGAGCAGTTGTTC.

This clonotype was detected once. Without the conserved terminal phenylalanine or tryptophan, this CDR3 likely stems from a read error. This chain joins TRBV20-1 and TRBJ1-1; 8 nucleotides match TRBD1. The CDR3 consists of 16 residues. Germline CDR1 is DFQATT and CDR2 is SNEGSKA (reference sequence). DNA of the CDR3: TGCAATGCTAGACCCGGGACAGGCCGGGTAGGGGCTGAAGCTTTCTAT. It translates to CNARPGTGRVGAEAFY.